This TCR beta chain was sequenced in a study of regulatory and conventional T cells in RAG deficiency. The CDR3 sequence is 14 residues long. Germline lookup yields CDR1 LNHDA and CDR2 SQIVND (reference sequence). Trimming pared 3 bases from V and 4 bases from J, leaving 12 bases between. On this clone itself: Antigen: not known.

Sequencing was performed with immunoSEQ multiplex PCR; in TCRdb, only in-frame clones are kept and a portion is missing. Found here are 20,000 to 25,000 clones, around 96% of them singletons; the top ten hold about 1.2%. Whole-study findings and limits: Omenn patients showed >75% Treg-Tconv overlap and shorter CDR3 lengths.

The sorted conventional CD4+ T cells were CD25-low and CD127-high, with genomic DNA sequenced. These data were also filed under a second study, of regulatory T cells. From that report: The primer mix had 52 TRBV and 13 TRBJ primers.

This receptor was taken from a human donor in good health. Sequencing was performed on CD25- CD4+ T cells sorted from blood. The chain links TRBV19 to TRBJ2-5; TRBD2 might be the D (6 bases). The DNA for the CDR3 is TGTGCCAGTAGTATTGGCGGAGGGTTAGAGACCCAGTACTTC. Its translation is CASSIGGGLETQYF.